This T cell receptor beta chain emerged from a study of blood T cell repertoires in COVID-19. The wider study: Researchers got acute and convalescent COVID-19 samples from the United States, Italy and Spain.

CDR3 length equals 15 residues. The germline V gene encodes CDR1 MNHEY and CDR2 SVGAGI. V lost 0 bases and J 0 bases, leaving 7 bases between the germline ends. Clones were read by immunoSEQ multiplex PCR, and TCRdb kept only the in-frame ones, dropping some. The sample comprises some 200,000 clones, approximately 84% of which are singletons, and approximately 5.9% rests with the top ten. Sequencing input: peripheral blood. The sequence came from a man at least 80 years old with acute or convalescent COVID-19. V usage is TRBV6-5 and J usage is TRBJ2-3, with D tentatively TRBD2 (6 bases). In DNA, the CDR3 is TGTGCCAGCAGTTACTCGGGGACTAGCACAGATACGCAGTATTTT. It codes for CASSYSGTSTDTQYF.